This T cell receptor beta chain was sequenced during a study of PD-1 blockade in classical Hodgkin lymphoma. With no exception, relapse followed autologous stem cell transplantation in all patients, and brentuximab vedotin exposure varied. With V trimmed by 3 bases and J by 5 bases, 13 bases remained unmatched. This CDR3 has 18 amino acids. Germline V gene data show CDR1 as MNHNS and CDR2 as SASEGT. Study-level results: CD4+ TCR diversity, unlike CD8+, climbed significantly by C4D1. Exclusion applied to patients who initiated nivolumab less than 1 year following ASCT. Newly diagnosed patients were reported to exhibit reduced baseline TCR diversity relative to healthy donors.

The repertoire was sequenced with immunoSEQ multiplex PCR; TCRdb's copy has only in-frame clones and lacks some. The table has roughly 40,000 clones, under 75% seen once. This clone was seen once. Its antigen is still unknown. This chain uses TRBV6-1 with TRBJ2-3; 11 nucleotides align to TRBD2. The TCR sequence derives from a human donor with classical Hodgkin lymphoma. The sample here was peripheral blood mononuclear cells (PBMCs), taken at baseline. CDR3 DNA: TGTGCCAGCAGTGATGTGGATAGCGGGGGGGGTATAATAGATACGCAGTATTTT. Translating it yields CASSDVDSGGGIIDTQYF.